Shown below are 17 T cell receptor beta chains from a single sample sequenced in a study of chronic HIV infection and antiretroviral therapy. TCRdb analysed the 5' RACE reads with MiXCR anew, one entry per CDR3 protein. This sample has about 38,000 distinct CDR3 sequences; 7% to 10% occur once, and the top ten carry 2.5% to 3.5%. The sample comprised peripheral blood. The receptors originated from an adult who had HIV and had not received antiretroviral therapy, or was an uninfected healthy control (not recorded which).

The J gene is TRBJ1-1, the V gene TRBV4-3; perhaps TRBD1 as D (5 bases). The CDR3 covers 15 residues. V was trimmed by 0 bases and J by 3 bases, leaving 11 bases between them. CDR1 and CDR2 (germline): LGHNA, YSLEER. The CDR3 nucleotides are TGCGCCAGCAGCCAAGATGTTCAGGGAGACACTGAAGCTTTCTTT. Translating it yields CASSQDVQGDTEAFF.

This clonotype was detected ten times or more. CDR3 sequence: CASSPSPIGDGAYEQYF. The CDR3, as DNA: TGTGCCAGCAGCCCGTCACCGATTGGGGACGGAGCCTACGAGCAGTACTTC. The chain is built from TRBV11-3 and TRBJ2-7; possibly TRBD1 or TRBD2 for D (5 bases each). V lost 5 bases, J lost 2 bases, and 22 bases lay in between. The CDR3 runs to 17 residues. Per the germline V gene, CDR1 is SGHNT and CDR2 is YENEEA.

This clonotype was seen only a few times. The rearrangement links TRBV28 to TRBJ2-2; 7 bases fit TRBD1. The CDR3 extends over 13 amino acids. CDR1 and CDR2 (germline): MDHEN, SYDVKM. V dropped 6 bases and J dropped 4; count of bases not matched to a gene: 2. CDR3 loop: CASSQGVTGELFF. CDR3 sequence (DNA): TGTGCCAGCAGCCAGGGGGTCACCGGGGAGCTGTTTTTT.

CDR3 loop: CASSGDRNEQFF. In DNA form, the CDR3 reads TGCGCCAGCAGCGGGGATCGCAATGAGCAGTTCTTC. This chain uses TRBV5-1 with TRBJ2-1; D is uncertain. The CDR3 covers 12 residues. V lost 4 bases, J lost 6 bases, and 8 bases lay in between. Germline lookup yields CDR1 SGHRS and CDR2 YFSETQ.

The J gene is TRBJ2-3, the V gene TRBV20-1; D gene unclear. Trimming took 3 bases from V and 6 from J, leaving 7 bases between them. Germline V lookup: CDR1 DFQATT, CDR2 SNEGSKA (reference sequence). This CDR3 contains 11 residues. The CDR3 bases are TGCAGTGCTAGTTTAGTTGATACGCAGTATTTT. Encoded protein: CSASLVDTQYF.

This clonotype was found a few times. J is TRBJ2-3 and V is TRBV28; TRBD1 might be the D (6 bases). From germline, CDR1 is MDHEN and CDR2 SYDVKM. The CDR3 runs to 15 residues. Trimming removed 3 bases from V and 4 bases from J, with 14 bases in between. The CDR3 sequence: CASSLGTNKADTQYF. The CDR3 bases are TGTGCCAGCAGTTTGGGGACAAACAAGGCAGATACGCAGTATTTT.

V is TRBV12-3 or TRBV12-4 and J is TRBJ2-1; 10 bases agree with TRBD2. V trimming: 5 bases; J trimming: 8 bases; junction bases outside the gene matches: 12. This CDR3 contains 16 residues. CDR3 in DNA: TGTGCCAGCAGTAGTCAATTGATGAGCGGGAGGGATGAGCAGTTCTTC. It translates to CASSSQLMSGRDEQFF.

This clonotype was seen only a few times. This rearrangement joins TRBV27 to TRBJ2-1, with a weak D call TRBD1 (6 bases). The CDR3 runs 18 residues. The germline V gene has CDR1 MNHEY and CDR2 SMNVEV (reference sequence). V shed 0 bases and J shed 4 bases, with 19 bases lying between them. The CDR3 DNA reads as TGTGCCAGCAGTTTATCGTGGATAGGGGGATCGCTATACAATGAGCAGTTCTTC. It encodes CASSLSWIGGSLYNEQFF.

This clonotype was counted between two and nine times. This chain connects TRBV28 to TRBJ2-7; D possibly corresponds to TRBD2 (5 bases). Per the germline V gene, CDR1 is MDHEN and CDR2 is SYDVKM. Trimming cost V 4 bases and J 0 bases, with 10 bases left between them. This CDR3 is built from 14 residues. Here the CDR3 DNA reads TGTGCCAGCAGTTCCCCCACTAGCTCCTACGAGCAGTACTTC. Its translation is CASSSPTSSYEQYF.

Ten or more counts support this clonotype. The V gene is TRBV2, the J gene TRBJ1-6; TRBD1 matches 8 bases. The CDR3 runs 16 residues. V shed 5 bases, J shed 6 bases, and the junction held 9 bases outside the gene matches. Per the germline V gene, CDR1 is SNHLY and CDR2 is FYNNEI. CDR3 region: CASSPDRVPLNSPLHF. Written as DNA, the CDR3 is TGTGCCAGCAGTCCGGACAGGGTCCCTCTTAATTCACCCCTCCACTTT.

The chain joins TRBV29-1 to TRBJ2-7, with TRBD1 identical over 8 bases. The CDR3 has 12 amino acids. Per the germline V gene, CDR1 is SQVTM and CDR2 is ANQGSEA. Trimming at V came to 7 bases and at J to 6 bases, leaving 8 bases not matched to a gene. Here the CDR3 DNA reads TGCAGCGCTTTAGGACAGGGTAGCGAGCAGTACTTC. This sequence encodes CSALGQGSEQYF.

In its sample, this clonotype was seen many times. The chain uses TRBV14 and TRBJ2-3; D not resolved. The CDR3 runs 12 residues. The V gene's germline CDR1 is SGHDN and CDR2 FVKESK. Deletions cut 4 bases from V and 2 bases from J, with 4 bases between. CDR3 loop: CASSLLTDTQYF. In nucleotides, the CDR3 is TGTGCCAGCAGCCTACTCACAGATACGCAGTATTTT.

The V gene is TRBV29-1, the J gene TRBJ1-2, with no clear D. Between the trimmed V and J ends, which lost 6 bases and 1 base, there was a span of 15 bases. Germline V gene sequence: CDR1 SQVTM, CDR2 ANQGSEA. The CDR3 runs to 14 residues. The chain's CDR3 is CSVMAGGSNYGYTF. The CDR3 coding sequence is TGCAGCGTCATGGCGGGAGGGAGTAACTATGGCTACACCTTC.

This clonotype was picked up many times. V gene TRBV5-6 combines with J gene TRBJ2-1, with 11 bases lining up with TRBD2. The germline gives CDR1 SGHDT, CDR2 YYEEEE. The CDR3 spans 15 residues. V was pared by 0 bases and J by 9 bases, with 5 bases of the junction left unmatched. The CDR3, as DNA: TGTGCCAGCAGCTTGGTGCCTAGCGGGAGGACTGAGCAGTTCTTC. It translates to CASSLVPSGRTEQFF. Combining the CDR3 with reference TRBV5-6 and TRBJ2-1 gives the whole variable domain DAGVTQSPTHLIKTRGQQVTLRCSPKSGHDTVSWYQQALGQGPQFIFQYYEEEERQRGNFPDRFSGHQFPNYSSELNVNALLLGDSALYLCASSLVPSGRTEQFFGPGTRLTVL.

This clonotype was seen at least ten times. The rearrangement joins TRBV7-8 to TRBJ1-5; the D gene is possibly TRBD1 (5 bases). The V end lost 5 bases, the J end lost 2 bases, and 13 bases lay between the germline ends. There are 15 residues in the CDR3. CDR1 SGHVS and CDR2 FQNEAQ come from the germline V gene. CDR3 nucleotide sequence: TGTGCCAGCAGCACCCAGGGAACGGGCAATCAGCCCCAGCATTTT. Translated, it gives CASSTQGTGNQPQHF.

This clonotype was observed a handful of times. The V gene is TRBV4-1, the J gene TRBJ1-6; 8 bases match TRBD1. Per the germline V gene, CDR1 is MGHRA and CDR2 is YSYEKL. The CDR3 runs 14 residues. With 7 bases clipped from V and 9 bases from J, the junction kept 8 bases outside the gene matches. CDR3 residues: CASTGGTGGSPLHF. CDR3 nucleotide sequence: TGCGCCAGCACCGGAGGGACAGGCGGTTCACCCCTCCACTTT.

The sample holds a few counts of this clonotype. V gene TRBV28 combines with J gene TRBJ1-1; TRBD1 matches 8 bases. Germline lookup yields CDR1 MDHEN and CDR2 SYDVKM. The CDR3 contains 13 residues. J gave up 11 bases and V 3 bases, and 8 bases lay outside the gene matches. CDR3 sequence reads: CASSFQGAKSAFF. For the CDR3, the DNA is TGTGCCAGCAGTTTCCAGGGGGCCAAATCGGCTTTCTTT.